The rows below give T cell receptor beta chains drawn from one sample of a study of blood T cell repertoires in COVID-19. Some clones are missing from TCRdb's copy, which holds only in-frame ones; the method was immunoSEQ multiplex PCR. The data show approximately 390,000 clones, 70% to 90% seen once. Source material: peripheral blood. These TCRs come from a woman aged 60-75 years with COVID-19, enrolled during active disease. CDR3s include the opening cysteine and the closing phenylalanine or tryptophan. A D gene is named only where the DNA matches it firmly. Some rows mark clone size as missing; the rest say once, few, many or name a class of expanded clone.

D	V	length	size	J	CDR3	DNA
TRBD1	TRBV6-1	15	.	TRBJ2-2	CASSDLGQGSGELFF	TGTGCCAGCAGTGATCTGGGACAGGGGAGCGGGGAGCTGTTTTTT
TRBD1	TRBV29-1	14	.	TRBJ2-7	CSVRGQAKSYEQYF	TGCAGCGTCCGTGGACAGGCTAAATCCTACGAGCAGTACTTC
.	TRBV3-1/TRBV3-2	14	.	TRBJ1-2	CASSQDTPGLGYTF	TGTGCCAGCAGCCAGGACACACCCGGGCTCGGCTACACCTTC
TRBD1	TRBV6-5	15	.	TRBJ2-7	CASTTPGTGAYEQYF	TGTGCCAGCACTACACCCGGGACAGGGGCTTACGAGCAGTACTTC
TRBD2	TRBV18	18	.	TRBJ2-7	CASSPARTLAGEYYEQYF	TGTGCCAGCTCACCTGCCAGAACCCTAGCGGGGGAGTACTACGAGCAGTACTTC
.	TRBV5-1	14	.	TRBJ1-4	CASRLSATNEKLFF	TGCGCCAGCAGACTCTCTGCAACTAATGAAAAACTGTTTTTT
TRBD1	TRBV5-1	16	.	TRBJ2-7	CASSLNIWTGEYEQYF	TGCGCCAGCAGCTTGAACATTTGGACAGGGGAATACGAGCAGTACTTC
.	TRBV11-3	14	.	TRBJ2-2	CASSASPNTGELFF	TGTGCCAGCAGCGCGAGTCCGAACACCGGGGAGCTGTTTTTT
TRBD1	TRBV6-6	14	.	TRBJ2-3	CASRLGTGADTQYF	TGTGCCAGCAGACTCGGGACAGGGGCAGATACGCAGTATTTT
TRBD1	TRBV5-1	15	.	TRBJ1-2	CASSSTGQGARGYTF	TGCGCCAGCAGCTCCACCGGACAGGGGGCTCGAGGCTACACCTTC
.	TRBV6-6	14	.	TRBJ1-5	CASTLSGSNQPQHF	TGTGCCAGCACCCTTTCAGGGTCAAATCAGCCCCAGCATTTT
.	TRBV27	13	.	TRBJ1-1	CASSTPGGAEAFF	TGTGCCAGCAGTACCCCCGGGGGGGCTGAAGCTTTCTTT
.	TRBV5-5	13	.	TRBJ1-5	CASSILANQPQHF	TGTGCCAGCAGCATTCTGGCCAATCAGCCCCAGCATTTT
TRBD1	TRBV5-1	19	.	TRBJ2-2	CASSLVPPGQGAQTGELFF	TGCGCCAGCAGCTTGGTCCCGCCGGGACAGGGGGCGCAAACCGGGGAGCTGTTTTTT
.	TRBV6-5	14	.	TRBJ1-4	CASTGRGAGEKLFF	TGTGCCAGCACCGGGCGGGGGGCCGGTGAAAAACTGTTTTTT
.	TRBV10-3	14	.	TRBJ2-7	CAISRGGASYEQYF	TGTGCCATCAGTAGGGGGGGCGCGAGCTACGAGCAGTACTTC
.	TRBV5-3	13	.	TRBJ2-7	CARSCRGLHEQYF	TGTGCCAGAAGCTGCAGGGGTCTCCACGAGCAGTACTTC
TRBD1	TRBV5-1	15	once	TRBJ1-5	CASSLGGQANQPQHF	TGCGCCAGCAGCTTGGGGGGACAGGCAAATCAGCCCCAGCATTTT
.	TRBV6-5	11	once	TRBJ1-2	CASRTVERSTF	TGTGCCAGCAGAACCGTAGAGAGAAGCACCTTC
.	TRBV7-3	13	once	TRBJ2-1	CASSSGQYNEQFF	TGTGCCAGCAGCTCAGGACAATACAATGAGCAGTTCTTC
.	TRBV6-6	13	.	TRBJ1-6	CASGPQGNSPLHF	TGTGCCAGCGGACCACAGGGAAATTCACCCCTCCACTTT
TRBD1	TRBV5-1	15	.	TRBJ1-5	CASSLTGAENQPQHF	TGCGCCAGCAGCCTGACAGGGGCTGAGAATCAGCCCCAGCATTTT
TRBD2	TRBV11-2	15	.	TRBJ2-1	CASSSQRGAYNEQFF	TGTGCCAGCAGCTCCCAGCGGGGGGCTTACAATGAGCAGTTCTTC
.	TRBV3-1/TRBV3-2	14	.	TRBJ2-5	CASSPVTSPKTQYF	TGTGCCAGCAGCCCTGTGACTAGTCCGAAGACCCAGTACTTC
.	TRBV6-5	15	.	TRBJ2-7	CASRTPNAAGNEQYF	TGTGCCAGCAGGACCCCTAACGCCGCGGGGAACGAGCAGTACTTC
.	TRBV9	14	.	TRBJ2-2	CASSVAANTGELFF	TGTGCCAGCAGCGTAGCAGCGAACACCGGGGAGCTGTTTTTT
.	TRBV19	16	.	TRBJ1-1	CASSIDGGGENTEAFF	TGTGCCAGTAGTATAGATGGGGGAGGGGAGAACACTGAAGCTTTCTTT
.	TRBV9	14	.	TRBJ1-5	CASSQGVGNQPQHF	TGTGCCAGCAGCCAAGGGGTGGGCAATCAGCCCCAGCATTTT
.	TRBV9	14	.	TRBJ1-6	CASSVAGLNSPLHF	TGTGCCAGCAGCGTAGCAGGGCTTAATTCACCCCTCCACTTT
.	TRBV6-5	16	once	TRBJ1-1	CASSLTGQTINTEAFF	TGTGCCAGCAGTTTAACAGGGCAAACCATTAACACTGAAGCTTTCTTT
.	TRBV9	15	.	TRBJ1-4	CASSPTALLNEKLFF	TGTGCCAGCAGCCCTACCGCCCTCCTTAATGAAAAACTGTTTTTT
.	TRBV28	12	.	TRBJ1-1	CASSAGVTEAFF	TGTGCCAGCAGTGCTGGAGTCACTGAAGCTTTCTTT
TRBD1	TRBV6-5	12	.	TRBJ1-3	CASRTGGNTIYF	TGTGCCAGTAGGACAGGGGGAAACACCATATATTTT
.	TRBV9	13	.	TRBJ1-3	CASSPPGGNTIYF	TGTGCCAGCAGCCCCCCCGGTGGAAACACCATATATTTT
TRBD1	TRBV6-2/TRBV6-3	17	.	TRBJ1-2	CASSPTVPGQGTYGYTF	TGTGCCAGCAGCCCTACGGTCCCGGGACAGGGGACCTATGGCTACACCTTC
.	TRBV6-5	13	.	TRBJ1-2	CASTATVNYGYTF	TGTGCCAGCACTGCGACAGTTAACTATGGCTACACCTTC
TRBD2	TRBV15	16	.	TRBJ2-3	CATSREASGVQDTQYF	TGTGCCACCAGCAGAGAGGCTAGCGGGGTGCAGGATACGCAGTATTTT
.	TRBV7-2	14	.	TRBJ1-3	CASSRTVSGNTIYF	TGTGCCAGCAGCCGGACAGTGAGTGGAAACACCATATATTTT
TRBD1	TRBV6-5	16	.	TRBJ1-3	CASSYFQGQGLNTIYF	TGTGCCAGCAGTTACTTCCAAGGACAGGGTCTGAACACCATATATTTT
TRBD1	TRBV7-9	16	.	TRBJ1-5	CASSLEGQGLDQPQHF	TGTGCCAGCAGCTTAGAGGGACAGGGCCTCGATCAGCCCCAGCATTTT
TRBD1	TRBV11-3	14	.	TRBJ2-3	CASSSRGYTDTQYF	TGTGCCAGCAGCTCCAGGGGGTACACAGATACGCAGTATTTT
.	TRBV5-1	14	.	TRBJ2-7	CASGPRTGTYEQYF	TGCGCCAGCGGTCCCAGGACTGGGACCTACGAGCAGTACTTC
.	TRBV6-5	15	.	TRBJ1-1	CASRAGQIMNTEAFF	TGTGCCAGCAGGGCCGGACAGATCATGAACACTGAAGCTTTCTTT
.	TRBV5-4	16	.	TRBJ2-1	CASSLEGVKAYNEQFF	TGTGCCAGCAGCTTGGAGGGGGTTAAGGCCTACAATGAGCAGTTCTTC
.	TRBV12-3/TRBV12-4	13	.	TRBJ1-5	CASSLYENQPQHF	TGTGCCAGCAGTTTATACGAGAATCAGCCCCAGCATTTT
TRBD1	TRBV6-5	15	.	TRBJ1-5	CASRRTGDTTQPQHF	TGTGCCAGCAGAAGGACAGGGGACACAACTCAGCCCCAGCATTTT
TRBD1	TRBV5-1	17	once	TRBJ1-4	CASSFILTGGTNEKLFF	TGCGCCAGCAGCTTCATATTAACAGGGGGCACGAATGAAAAACTGTTTTTT
TRBD1	TRBV7-3	15	.	TRBJ2-1	CASSAGQGALYEQFF	TGTGCCAGCAGCGCAGGACAGGGGGCGCTCTATGAGCAGTTCTTC
.	TRBV9	12	.	TRBJ1-3	CASSPPSNTIYF	TGTGCCAGCAGCCCTCCTTCAAACACCATATATTTT
.	TRBV3-1/TRBV3-2	15	.	TRBJ1-2	CASSLPGLTGGGYTF	TGTGCCAGCAGCCTACCCGGACTGACAGGAGGTGGCTACACCTTC
TRBD2	TRBV7-3	16	.	TRBJ2-1	CASSLSSGGVPVEQFF	TGTGCCAGCAGCTTAAGTAGCGGGGGGGTCCCGGTCGAGCAGTTCTTC
.	TRBV30	13	.	TRBJ1-4	CAWSVNGNEKLFF	TGTGCCTGGAGTGTAAACGGGAATGAAAAACTGTTTTTT
.	TRBV4-2	15	.	TRBJ2-1	CASTRSRVEYNEQFF	TGTGCCAGCACCCGTTCCAGGGTGGAATACAATGAGCAGTTCTTC
TRBD2	TRBV4-2	14	.	TRBJ2-1	CASSPGGNYNEQFF	TGTGCCAGCAGCCCGGGGGGAAACTACAATGAGCAGTTCTTC
TRBD1	TRBV6-8	16	once	TRBJ1-6	CASSRDSSSYNSPLHF	TGTGCCAGCAGTCGGGACAGCAGCTCCTATAATTCACCCCTCCACTTT